What follows are 9 T cell receptor beta chains derived from one specimen sequenced in a study of T cells in Graves' hyperthyroidism and ophthalmopathy. Template material for amplifying TCR beta CDR3 regions consisted of RNA transcripts. The study used the HTBI primer set for a first-round RT-PCR of the TCR CDR3. TCRdb fed the multiplex PCR reads into MiXCR, producing one record per CDR3 protein. The repertoire holds hundreds of thousands of distinct CDR3 sequences, with approximately 13% as singletons. Source material: blood. Receptors originate from a woman in her 30s with Graves' hyperthyroidism.

The sample holds many counts of this clonotype. The rearrangement uses TRBV28 and TRBJ2-1, with unresolved D. From germline, CDR1 is MDHEN and CDR2 SYDVKM. The CDR3 runs 12 residues. Trimming shortened V by 11 bases and J by 4 bases, and 12 bases separated the two germline ends. CDR3 sequence: CALGGLYNEQFF. In nucleotides, the CDR3 is TGTGCCCTCGGCGGTCTTTACAATGAGCAGTTCTTC.

This clonotype was seen at least ten times. V and J are TRBV5-5 and TRBJ2-5; 10 bases align to TRBD1. The CDR3 extends over 16 amino acids. J was trimmed by 1 base and V by 2 bases; bases with no gene match: 5. CDR1 and CDR2 (germline): SGHKS, YYEKEE (reference sequence). CDR3: CASSFGTGAPQETQYF. The CDR3 coding sequence is TGTGCCAGCAGCTTCGGGACAGGGGCGCCCCAAGAGACCCAGTACTTC.

This clonotype was picked up many times. V is TRBV27 and J is TRBJ1-1; TRBD1 matches at 7 bases. The V and J ends lost 5 bases and 8 bases, in that order; junction bases with no gene match: 17. This CDR3 has 16 residues. Germline-derived CDR1 and CDR2 are MNHEY and SMNVEV (reference sequence). The CDR3 nucleotides read TGTGCCAGCAGTCGCAGCAGAGACACAGGGGACGGCGAAGCTTTCTTT. Translation: CASSRSRDTGDGEAFF.

This clonotype was seen at least ten times. V gene TRBV29-1 combines with J gene TRBJ1-2; D is unresolved. The CDR3 covers 9 residues. Germline assignment: CDR1 SQVTM and CDR2 ANQGSEA. The ends were cut back, 6 bases at V and 7 bases at J, with 6 bases in the middle. For the CDR3, the DNA is TGCAGCGTCTCCCCTGGCTACACCTTC. This codes for CSVSPGYTF.

This clonotype has a single count. The chain is built from TRBV11-2 and TRBJ2-1, with TRBD2 matching over 12 bases. V was pared by 8 bases and J by 7 bases, with 18 bases of the junction left unmatched. This CDR3 has 18 residues. Germline assignment: CDR1 SGHAT and CDR2 FQNNGV. CDR3 loop: CASLQGGLAGGPKNEQFF. The CDR3 nucleotides read TGTGCCAGCTTACAGGGGGGGCTAGCGGGAGGGCCAAAGAATGAGCAGTTCTTC.

This rearrangement joins TRBV6-1 to TRBJ2-1, with 8 bases lining up with TRBD2. Germline values: CDR1 MNHNS, CDR2 SASEGT. Trimming removed 5 bases from V and 7 bases from J; junction bases left unmatched: 10. The CDR3 consists of 15 residues. The CDR3 protein is CASSHPGLVYNEQFF. DNA of the CDR3: TGTGCCAGCAGTCATCCGGGACTAGTATATAATGAGCAGTTCTTC.

This clonotype was counted between two and nine times. The chain has TRBV18 and TRBJ1-1; the D gene is possibly TRBD1 (5 bases). Germline V lookup: CDR1 KGHSH, CDR2 LQKENI. The CDR3 covers 16 residues. V was clipped by 2 bases and J by 0 bases, with 13 bases between them. CDR3 residues: CASSPNSGMVNTEAFF. The CDR3 coding sequence is TGTGCCAGCTCACCAAATTCAGGGATGGTGAACACTGAAGCTTTCTTT.

On this clonotype itself: This may be a read error: a much more frequent sequence differs by one nucleotide. The chain joins TRBV20-1 to TRBJ2-3; D ambiguous. Germline CDR1 reads DFQATT; CDR2 reads SNEGSKA (reference sequence). This CDR3 has 12 residues. The CDR3 reads CSAGPRADTHYF. The CDR3 nucleotides read TGCAGTGCTGGGCCTAGAGCAGATACGCATTATTTT.

There are many counts of this clonotype. The CDR3 DNA reads as TGTGCCACCGCACCCCGGGACAAGAATTCACCCCTCCACTTT. Its translation is CATAPRDKNSPLHF. The V call is TRBV6-1, the J call TRBJ1-6, with D possibly TRBD1 on 6 matching bases. V was clipped by 10 bases and J by 7 bases, with 17 bases between them. Germline lookup yields CDR1 MNHNS and CDR2 SASEGT. This CDR3 is 14 amino acids long.